This T cell receptor beta chain derives from a study of T cell responses to AZD1222 COVID-19 vaccine. About this clone itself: Its specificity is unknown.

Study-wide findings and caveats: The donor group comprised mostly white British people and more females; the analysis possibly underestimated clonal diversity. Baseline seropositives among AZD1222 recipients totaled only six or seven.

Repertoires were generated with immunoSEQ multiplex PCR, while TCRdb's copy carries only in-frame clones and drops some. Among about 150,000 clones listed, about 89% were seen once. The length of the CDR3 is 11 residues. Germline-derived CDR1 and CDR2 are SGHTA and FQGNSA. Trimming removed 5 bases at V and 10 bases at J, with 9 bases between. The V and J genes are TRBV7-2 and TRBJ2-1, with unresolved D. The sequence derives from an adult in good health. Sequencing was performed on peripheral blood, taken on day 0 of AZD1222 vaccination. Here the CDR3 DNA reads TGTGCCAGCAGCCCCTTAAGGGAGCAGTTCTTC. Protein: CASSPLREQFF.